These T cell receptor beta chains were read from a single sample in a study of response to subunit inactivated influenza vaccine. TCRdb redid the calling of the RT-PCR reads with MiXCR, one entry per CDR3 protein. In the table there are fewer than 800,000 distinct CDR3 sequences, approximately 14% of which are singletons. The sample here was PBMCs from blood, taken roughly 13 days after vaccination. These TCRs come from a man aged 50 or older who received an inactivated influenza vaccine. Both conserved end residues are part of each CDR3. A D gene is named only where the DNA matches it firmly. Only some rows state a clone size, as once, few, many or a class for expanded clones.

d_call | clone_size | j_call | v_call | cdr3_aa | cdr3_nt
TRBD1 | - | TRBJ2-3 | TRBV11-3 | CASSRDSNTDTQYF | TGTGCCAGCAGCCGGGACAGCAACACAGATACGCAGTATTTT
- | few | TRBJ2-5 | TRBV29-1 | CSVSGHLETQYF | TGCAGCGTTTCAGGACATCTGGAGACCCAGTACTTC
TRBD2 | - | TRBJ2-1 | TRBV10-1 | CASSAVTSGNEQFF | TGCGCCAGCAGTGCGGTGACTAGCGGGAATGAGCAGTTCTTC
TRBD1 | - | TRBJ2-1 | TRBV7-9 | CASSPPGTGKYNEQFF | TGTGCCAGCAGCCCTCCAGGGACAGGGAAATACAATGAGCAGTTCTTC
- | few | TRBJ2-5 | TRBV12-3/TRBV12-4 | CASSFSAEETQYF | TGTGCCAGCAGTTTTTCCGCGGAGGAGACCCAGTACTTC
- | few | TRBJ1-4 | TRBV4-1 | CASRPTGASDEKLFF | TGCGCCAGCAGACCCACGGGGGCGTCTGATGAAAAACTGTTTTTT
TRBD1 | few | TRBJ1-1 | TRBV11-2 | CASSLGIGGARQGGSEAFF | TGTGCCAGCAGCTTAGGGATCGGCGGGGCGAGACAGGGGGGCTCTGAAGCTTTCTTT
- | few | TRBJ2-3 | TRBV5-5 | CASSLQVSSTDTQYF | TGTGCCAGCAGCTTACAGGTTTCTAGCACAGATACGCAGTATTTT
- | - | TRBJ2-5 | TRBV20-1 | CSADLGTETQYF | TGCAGTGCCGACCTCGGGACAGAGACCCAGTACTTC
- | few | TRBJ2-5 | TRBV2 | CASSLQGWGETQYF | TGTGCCAGCAGTCTACAGGGATGGGGCGAGACCCAGTACTTC
- | many | TRBJ2-4 | TRBV7-2 | CASSPSLAKNIQYF | TGTGCCAGCAGCCCGAGCCTAGCCAAAAACATTCAGTACTTC
- | few | TRBJ1-3 | TRBV30 | CAWKGSGNTIYF | TGTGCCTGGAAGGGTAGCGGAAACACCATATATTTT
- | few | TRBJ2-2 | TRBV11-2 | CASSPSSLTGELFF | TGTGCCAGCAGCCCCTCATCCCTCACCGGGGAGCTGTTTTTT
TRBD1 | many | TRBJ2-2 | TRBV12-3/TRBV12-4 | CASSLNSGGPTGELFF | TGTGCCAGCAGTTTGAACTCAGGGGGACCCACCGGGGAGCTGTTTTTT
TRBD2 | - | TRBJ2-7 | TRBV5-1 | CASSLPRTSGIPRYEQYF | TGCGCCAGCAGCCTCCCGAGGACTAGCGGGATTCCGAGATACGAGCAGTACTTC
TRBD2 | - | TRBJ2-7 | TRBV10-2 | CASSPGRAGGIYEQYF | TGCGCCAGCAGTCCGGGACGAGCGGGGGGGATTTACGAGCAGTACTTC
TRBD2 | - | TRBJ2-5 | TRBV14 | CASSLGLAGPLYQETQYF | TGTGCCAGCAGCCTGGGACTAGCGGGCCCCTTGTACCAAGAGACCCAGTACTTC
TRBD2 | few | TRBJ2-3 | TRBV11-1 | CASGGGSGTDTQYF | TGTGCCAGCGGTGGCGGGAGCGGCACAGATACGCAGTATTTT
- | - | TRBJ2-1 | TRBV6-5 | CASSYSGFVGDNEQFF | TGTGCCAGCAGTTACTCAGGGTTTGTCGGCGACAATGAGCAGTTCTTC